A single sample is the source of the 3 T cell receptor beta chains below, sequenced in a study of CD8+CD57+ T cells in acquired aplastic anemia. TCR beta VDJ and CDR3 were profiled, and genomic DNA was the template. TCRdb analysed the reads with MiXCR anew, one entry per CDR3 protein. The sample lists about 220,000 distinct CDR3 sequences, 30% to 40% occurring once. Source material: sorted CD4+, CD8+, or CD8+CD57+ T cells (not recorded which) from PBMCs. The receptors were gathered from a human donor in good health, serving as a control.

This clonotype was counted only a few times. This sequence joins TRBV5-1 and TRBJ2-2; the D call may be TRBD1 or TRBD2 (7 bases each). This CDR3 has 15 residues. The V and J ends lost 3 bases and 4 bases respectively, with 13 bases between them. Germline V lookup: CDR1 SGHRS, CDR2 YFSETQ. In nucleotides, the CDR3 is TGCGCCAGCAGCTCCCAGGGGGGGGCCACCGGGGAGCTGTTTTTT. It specifies CASSSQGGATGELFF.

The chain combines TRBV10-3 with TRBJ1-6, with a tentative D call TRBD1 (5 bases). Per germline, CDR1 ENHRY and CDR2 SYGVKD. CDR3 length: 12 residues. Trimming shortened V by 10 bases and J by 8 bases, and 12 bases separated the two germline ends. In DNA, the CDR3 is TGTGCCAGCAGGGATACGTATTCACCCCTCCACTTT. This codes for CASRDTYSPLHF.

Ten or more counts support this clonotype. The chain has TRBV7-3 and TRBJ2-7; 8 bases align to TRBD1. The CDR3 consists of 13 residues. V lost 5 bases and J lost 6; bases outside the gene matches: 6. CDR1 and CDR2 (germline): SGHTA, FQGTGA. This CDR3 is CASSTDRAREQYF. The CDR3 nucleotides are TGTGCCAGCAGCACGGACAGGGCTCGCGAGCAGTACTTC. Filled out from reference TRBV7-3 and TRBJ2-7, the complete variable domain reads GAGVSQTPSNKVTEKGKYVELRCDPISGHTALYWYRQSLGQGPEFLIYFQGTGAADDSGLPNDRFFAVRPEGSVSTLKIQRTERGDSAVYLCASSTDRAREQYFGPGTRLTVT.